This T cell receptor (beta chain) was captured in a study of neoadjuvant anti-PD-1 for oral cavity cancer. Clones were sequenced by immunoSEQ multiplex PCR, and TCRdb holds only the in-frame ones, with some missing. The sample contains tens of thousands of clones, about nine tenths of which appear only once. The CDR3 is 13 residues long. CDR1 is SNHLY and CDR2 is FYNNEI in the germline V gene. V shed 7 bases, J shed 4 bases, and the junction held 5 bases outside the gene matches. Time point specified: after neoadjuvant nivolumab, at surgical resection. The receptor's source is a person aged 40 to 85 with oral cavity squamous cell carcinoma. Source: PBMCs, taken after nivolumab (anti-PD-1) treatment. The chain is built from TRBV2 and TRBJ2-3; 7 positions match TRBD2. As DNA, the CDR3 is TGTGCCAGCATAATCCTAGCGGCAGATACGCAGTATTTT. Protein: CASIILAADTQYF.